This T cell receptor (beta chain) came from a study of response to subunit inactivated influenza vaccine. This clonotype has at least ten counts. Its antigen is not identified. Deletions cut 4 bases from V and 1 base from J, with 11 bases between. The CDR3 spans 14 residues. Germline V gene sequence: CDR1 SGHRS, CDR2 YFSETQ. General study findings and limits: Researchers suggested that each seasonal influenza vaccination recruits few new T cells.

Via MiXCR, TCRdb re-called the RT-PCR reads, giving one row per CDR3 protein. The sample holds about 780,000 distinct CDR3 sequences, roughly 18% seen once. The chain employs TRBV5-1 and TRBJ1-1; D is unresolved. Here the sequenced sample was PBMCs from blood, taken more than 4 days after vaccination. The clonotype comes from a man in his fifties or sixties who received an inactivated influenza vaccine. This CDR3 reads CASSPSAGNTEAFF. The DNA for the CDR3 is TGCGCCAGCAGCCCGTCGGCAGGGAACACTGAAGCTTTCTTT.